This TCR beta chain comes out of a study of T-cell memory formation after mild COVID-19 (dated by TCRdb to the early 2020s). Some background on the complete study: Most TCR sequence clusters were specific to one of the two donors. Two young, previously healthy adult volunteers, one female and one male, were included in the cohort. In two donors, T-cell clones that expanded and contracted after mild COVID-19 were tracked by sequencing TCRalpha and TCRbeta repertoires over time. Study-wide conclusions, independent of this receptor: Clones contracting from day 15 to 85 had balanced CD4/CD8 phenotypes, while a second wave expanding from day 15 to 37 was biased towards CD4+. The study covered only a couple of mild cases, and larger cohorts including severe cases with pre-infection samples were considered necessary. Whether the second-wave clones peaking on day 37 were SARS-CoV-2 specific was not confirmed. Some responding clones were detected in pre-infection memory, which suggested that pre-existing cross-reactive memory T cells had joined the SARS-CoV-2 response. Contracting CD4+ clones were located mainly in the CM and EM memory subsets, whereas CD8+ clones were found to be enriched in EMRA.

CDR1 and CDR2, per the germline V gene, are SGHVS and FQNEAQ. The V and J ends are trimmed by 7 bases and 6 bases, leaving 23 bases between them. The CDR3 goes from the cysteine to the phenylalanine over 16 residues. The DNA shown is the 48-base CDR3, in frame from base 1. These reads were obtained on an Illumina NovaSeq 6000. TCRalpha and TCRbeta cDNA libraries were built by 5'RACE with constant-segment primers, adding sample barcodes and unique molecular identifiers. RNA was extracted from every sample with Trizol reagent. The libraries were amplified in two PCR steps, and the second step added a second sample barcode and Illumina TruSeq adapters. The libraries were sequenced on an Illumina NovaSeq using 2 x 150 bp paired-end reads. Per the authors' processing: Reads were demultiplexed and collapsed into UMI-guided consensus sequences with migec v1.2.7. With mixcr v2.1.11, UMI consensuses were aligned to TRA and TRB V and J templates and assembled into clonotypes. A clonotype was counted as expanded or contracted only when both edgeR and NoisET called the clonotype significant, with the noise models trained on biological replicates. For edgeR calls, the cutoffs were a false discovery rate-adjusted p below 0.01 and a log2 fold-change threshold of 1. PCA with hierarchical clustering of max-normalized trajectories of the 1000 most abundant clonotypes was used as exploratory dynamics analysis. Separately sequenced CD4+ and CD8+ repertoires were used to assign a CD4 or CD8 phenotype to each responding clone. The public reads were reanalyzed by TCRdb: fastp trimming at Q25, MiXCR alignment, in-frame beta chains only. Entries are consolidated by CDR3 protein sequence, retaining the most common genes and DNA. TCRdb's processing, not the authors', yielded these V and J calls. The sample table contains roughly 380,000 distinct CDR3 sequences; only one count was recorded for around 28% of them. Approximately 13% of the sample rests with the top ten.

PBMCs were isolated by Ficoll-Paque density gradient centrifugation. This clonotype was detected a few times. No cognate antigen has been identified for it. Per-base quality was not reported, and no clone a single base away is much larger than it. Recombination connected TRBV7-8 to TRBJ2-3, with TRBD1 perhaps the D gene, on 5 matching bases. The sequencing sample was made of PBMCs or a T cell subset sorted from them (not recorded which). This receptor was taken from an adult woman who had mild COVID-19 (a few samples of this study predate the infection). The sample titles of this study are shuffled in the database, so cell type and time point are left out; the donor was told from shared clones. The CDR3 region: CASKKGAPLLSDTQYF. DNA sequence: TGTGCCAGCAAAAAAGGGGCTCCGCTTCTCTCTGATACGCAGTATTTT.